The clone carrying this T cell receptor (beta chain) came up a few times. This specimen belongs to a study of blood T cell repertoires in COVID-19. Per the authors' pipeline: Amplified reference gene primers provided the basis for estimating nucleated cell counts. The table came from immunoSEQ multiplex PCR; TCRdb's copy has only in-frame clones and leaves some out. That table is the source of V, J and clone size, and D and trimming were worked out from the DNA. The data contain fewer than 150,000 clones, more than 80% of them seen just once; the ten biggest clones take up almost 6.5%. The ends were cut back, 0 bases at V and 3 bases at J, with 9 bases in the middle. There are 14 residues in the CDR3. Germline V lookup: CDR1 SGDLS, CDR2 YYNGEE.

The V call is TRBV9, the J call TRBJ1-2; D not resolved. Sequences were obtained from peripheral blood. This sequence was found in a human donor in a cohort sampled during active COVID-19. The CDR3 coding sequence is TGTGCCAGCAGCGTAGCCGACACGGACTATGGCTACACCTTC. Its translation is CASSVADTDYGYTF.